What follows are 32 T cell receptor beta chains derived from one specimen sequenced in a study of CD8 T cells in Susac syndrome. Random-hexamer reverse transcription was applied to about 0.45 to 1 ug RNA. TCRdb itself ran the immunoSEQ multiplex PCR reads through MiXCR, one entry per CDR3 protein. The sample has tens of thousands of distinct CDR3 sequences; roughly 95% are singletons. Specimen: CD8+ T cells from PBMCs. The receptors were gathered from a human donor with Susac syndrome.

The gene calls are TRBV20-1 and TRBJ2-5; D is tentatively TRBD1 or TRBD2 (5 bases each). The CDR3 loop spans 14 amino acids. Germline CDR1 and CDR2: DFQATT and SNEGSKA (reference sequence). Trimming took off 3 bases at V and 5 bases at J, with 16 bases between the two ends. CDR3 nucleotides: TGCAGTGCTAGCGACTGGGGGAAGGTGGAGACCCAGTACTTC. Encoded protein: CSASDWGKVETQYF.

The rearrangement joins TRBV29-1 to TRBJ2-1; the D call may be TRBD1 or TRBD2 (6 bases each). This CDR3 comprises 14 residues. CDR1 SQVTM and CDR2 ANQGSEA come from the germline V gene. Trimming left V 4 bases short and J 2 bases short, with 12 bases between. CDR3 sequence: CSVVMGGPYNEQFF. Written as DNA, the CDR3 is TGCAGCGTTGTGATGGGGGGCCCCTACAATGAGCAGTTCTTC.

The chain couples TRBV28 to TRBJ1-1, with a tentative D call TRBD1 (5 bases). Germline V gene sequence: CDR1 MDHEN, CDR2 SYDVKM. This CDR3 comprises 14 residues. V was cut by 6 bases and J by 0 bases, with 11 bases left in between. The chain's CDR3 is CASSLTDMNTEAFF. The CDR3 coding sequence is TGTGCCAGCAGCCTGACAGATATGAACACTGAAGCTTTCTTT. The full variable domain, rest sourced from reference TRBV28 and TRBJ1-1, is DVKVTQSSRYLVKRTGEKVFLECVQDMDHENMFWYRQDPGLGLRLIYFSYDVKMKEKGDIPEGYSVSREKKERFSLILESASTNQTSMYLCASSLTDMNTEAFFGQGTRLTVV.

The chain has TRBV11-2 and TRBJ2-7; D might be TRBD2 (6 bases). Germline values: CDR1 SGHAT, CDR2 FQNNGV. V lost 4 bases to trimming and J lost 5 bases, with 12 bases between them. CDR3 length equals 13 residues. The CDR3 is CASSSGGADEQYF. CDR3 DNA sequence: TGTGCCAGCAGCTCCGGAGGGGCGGACGAGCAGTACTTC.

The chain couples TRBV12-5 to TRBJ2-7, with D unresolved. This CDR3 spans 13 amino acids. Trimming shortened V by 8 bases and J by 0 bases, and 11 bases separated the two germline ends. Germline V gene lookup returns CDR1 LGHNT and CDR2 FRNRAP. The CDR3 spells CASSDYYSYEQYF. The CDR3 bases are TGTGCTAGTAGTGATTACTACTCCTACGAGCAGTACTTC. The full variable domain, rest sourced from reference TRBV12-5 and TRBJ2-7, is DARVTQTPRHKVTEMGQEVTMRCQPILGHNTVFWYRQTMMQGLELLAYFRNRAPLDDSGMPKDRFSAEMPDATLATLKIQPSEPRDSAVYFCASSDYYSYEQYFGPGTRLTVT.

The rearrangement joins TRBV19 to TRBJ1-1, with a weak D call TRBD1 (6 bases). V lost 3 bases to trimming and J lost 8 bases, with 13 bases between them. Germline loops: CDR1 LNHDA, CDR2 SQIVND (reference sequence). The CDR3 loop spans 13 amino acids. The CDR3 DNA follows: TGTGCCAGTAGTATCGGGGGTACAGGGGAAGCTTTCTTT. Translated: CASSIGGTGEAFF.

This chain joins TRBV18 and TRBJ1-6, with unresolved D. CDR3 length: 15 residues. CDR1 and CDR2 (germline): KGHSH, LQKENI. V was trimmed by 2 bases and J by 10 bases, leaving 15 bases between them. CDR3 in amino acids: CASSPAGGSGSPLHF. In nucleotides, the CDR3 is TGTGCCAGCTCACCAGCAGGCGGGAGTGGGTCACCCCTCCACTTT.

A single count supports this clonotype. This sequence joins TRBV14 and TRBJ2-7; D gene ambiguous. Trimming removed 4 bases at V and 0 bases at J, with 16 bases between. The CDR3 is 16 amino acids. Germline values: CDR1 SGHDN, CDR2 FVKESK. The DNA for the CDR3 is TGTGCCAGCAGCCCCCGAATAGGGCCGAGCTCCTACGAGCAGTACTTC. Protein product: CASSPRIGPSSYEQYF.

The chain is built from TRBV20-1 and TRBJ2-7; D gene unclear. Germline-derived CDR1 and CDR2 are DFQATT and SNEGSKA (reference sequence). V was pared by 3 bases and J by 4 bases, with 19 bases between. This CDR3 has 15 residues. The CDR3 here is CSASPRSAPTYEQYF. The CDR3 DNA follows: TGCAGTGCTAGTCCCCGGTCGGCGCCTACATACGAGCAGTACTTC.

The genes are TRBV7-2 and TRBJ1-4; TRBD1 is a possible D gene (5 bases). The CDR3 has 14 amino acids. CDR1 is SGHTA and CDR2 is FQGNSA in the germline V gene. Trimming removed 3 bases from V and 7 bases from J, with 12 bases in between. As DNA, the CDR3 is TGTGCCAGCAGCTTGCGGGGCGGTGGTGAAAAACTGTTTTTT. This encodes CASSLRGGGEKLFF.

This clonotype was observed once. This CDR3 reads CSARDWGTRGGTDTQYF. The CDR3 coding sequence is TGCAGTGCTAGAGATTGGGGGACCCGGGGCGGCACAGATACGCAGTATTTT. The rearrangement uses TRBV20-1 and TRBJ2-3; either TRBD1 or TRBD2 may fit D (5 bases each). V was pared by 0 bases and J by 1 base, with 17 bases between. Germline V gives CDR1 DFQATT, CDR2 SNEGSKA (reference sequence). CDR3 length equals 17 residues.

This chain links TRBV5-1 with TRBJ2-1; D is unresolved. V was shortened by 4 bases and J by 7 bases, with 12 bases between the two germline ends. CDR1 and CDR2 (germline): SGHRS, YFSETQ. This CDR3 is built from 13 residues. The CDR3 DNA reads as TGCGCCAGCAGCAGCTGGGGAAGTAATGAGCAGTTCTTC. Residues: CASSSWGSNEQFF.

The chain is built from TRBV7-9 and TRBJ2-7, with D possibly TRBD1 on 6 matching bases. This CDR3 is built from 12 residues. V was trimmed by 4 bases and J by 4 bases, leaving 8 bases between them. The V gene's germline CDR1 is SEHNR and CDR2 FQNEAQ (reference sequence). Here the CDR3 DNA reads TGTGCCAGCAGCTCGCAGGGGTACGAGCAGTACTTC. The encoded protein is CASSSQGYEQYF.

The CDR3 sequence is CASSGAGGELGQPQHF. In DNA, the CDR3 is TGTGCCAGCAGTGGGGCAGGGGGTGAATTGGGTCAGCCCCAGCATTTT. The chain couples TRBV2 to TRBJ1-5; TRBD1 aligns across 7 bases. The CDR3 runs to 16 residues. From germline, CDR1 is SNHLY and CDR2 FYNNEI. After removal of 4 bases from V and 6 bases from J, the junction contained 12 bases not matched to a gene.

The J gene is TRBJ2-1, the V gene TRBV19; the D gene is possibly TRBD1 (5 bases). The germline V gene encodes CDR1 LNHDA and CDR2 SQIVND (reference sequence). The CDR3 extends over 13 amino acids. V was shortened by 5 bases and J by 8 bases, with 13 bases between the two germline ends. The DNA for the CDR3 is TGTGCCAGTAGTCTTAGCAGGGTGGATGAGCAGTTCTTC. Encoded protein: CASSLSRVDEQFF.

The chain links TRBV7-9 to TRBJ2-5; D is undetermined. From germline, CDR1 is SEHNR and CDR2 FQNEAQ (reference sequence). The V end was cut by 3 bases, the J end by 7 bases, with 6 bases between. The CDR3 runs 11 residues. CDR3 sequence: CASSFLGTQYF. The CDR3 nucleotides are TGTGCCAGCAGCTTCTTGGGGACCCAGTACTTC.

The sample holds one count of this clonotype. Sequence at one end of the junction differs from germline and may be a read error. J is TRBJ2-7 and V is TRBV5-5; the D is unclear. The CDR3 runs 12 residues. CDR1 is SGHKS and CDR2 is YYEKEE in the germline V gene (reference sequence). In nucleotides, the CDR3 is TGTGCCAGCAGCTTGTACCAGGACGAGGAGTACTTC. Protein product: CASSLYQDEEYF. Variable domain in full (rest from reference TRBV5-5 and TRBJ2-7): DAGVTQSPTHLIKTRGQQVTLRCSPISGHKSVSWYQQVLGQGPQFIFQYYEKEERGRGNFPDRFSARQFPNYSSELNVNALLLGDSALYLCASSLYQDEEYFGPGTRLTVT.

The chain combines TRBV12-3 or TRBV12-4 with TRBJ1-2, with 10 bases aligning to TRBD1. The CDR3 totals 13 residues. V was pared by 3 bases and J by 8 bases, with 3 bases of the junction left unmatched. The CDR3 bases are TGTGCCAGCAGTTTGGGGACAGGGGTCGGCTACACCTTC. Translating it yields CASSLGTGVGYTF.

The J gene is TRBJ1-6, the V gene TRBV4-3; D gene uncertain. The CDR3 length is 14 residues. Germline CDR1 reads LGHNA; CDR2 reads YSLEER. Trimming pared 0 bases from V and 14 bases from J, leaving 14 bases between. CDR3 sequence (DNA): TGCGCCAGCAGCCAAGATACCCGCAAAAAGGCCCTCCACTTT. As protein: CASSQDTRKKALHF.

CDR3 bases: TGCGCCAGCAGCTTGGTAGTGGCCATTAGCACAGATACGCAGTATTTT. It encodes CASSLVVAISTDTQYF. This chain connects TRBV5-1 to TRBJ2-3; D not certain. Germline lookup yields CDR1 SGHRS and CDR2 YFSETQ. The CDR3 loop spans 16 amino acids. The ends were cut back, 0 bases at V and 0 bases at J, with 11 bases in the middle.

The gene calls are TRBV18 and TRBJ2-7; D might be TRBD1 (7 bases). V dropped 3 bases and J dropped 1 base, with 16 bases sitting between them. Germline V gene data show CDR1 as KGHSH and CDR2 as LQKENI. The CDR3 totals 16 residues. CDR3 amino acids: CASSPDRKGLSYEQYF. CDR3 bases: TGTGCCAGCTCACCGGACAGGAAGGGACTTTCCTACGAGCAGTACTTC. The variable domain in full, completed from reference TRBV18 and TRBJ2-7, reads NAGVMQNPRHLVRRRGQEARLRCSPMKGHSHVYWYRQLPEEGLKFMVYLQKENIIDESGMPKERFSAEFPKEGPSILRIQQVVRGDSAAYFCASSPDRKGLSYEQYFGPGTRLTVT.

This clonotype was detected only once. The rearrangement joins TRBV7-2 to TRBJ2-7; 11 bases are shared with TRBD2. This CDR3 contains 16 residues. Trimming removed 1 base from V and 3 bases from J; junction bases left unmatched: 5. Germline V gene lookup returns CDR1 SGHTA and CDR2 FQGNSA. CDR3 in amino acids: CASSLGLAGGYYEQYF. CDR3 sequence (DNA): TGTGCCAGCAGCTTAGGTCTAGCGGGGGGCTACTACGAGCAGTACTTC.

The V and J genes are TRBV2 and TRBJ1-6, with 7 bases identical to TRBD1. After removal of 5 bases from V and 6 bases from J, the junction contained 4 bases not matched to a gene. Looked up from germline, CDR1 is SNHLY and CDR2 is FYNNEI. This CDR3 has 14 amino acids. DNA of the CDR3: TGTGCCAGCAGTAAGGACAGGAGTAATTCACCCCTCCACTTT. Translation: CASSKDRSNSPLHF. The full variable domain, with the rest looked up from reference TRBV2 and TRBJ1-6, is EPEVTQTPSHQVTQMGQEVILRCVPISNHLYFYWYRQILGQKVEFLVSFYNNEISEKSEIFDDQFSVERPDGSNFTLKIRSTKLEDSAMYFCASSKDRSNSPLHFGNGTRLTVT.

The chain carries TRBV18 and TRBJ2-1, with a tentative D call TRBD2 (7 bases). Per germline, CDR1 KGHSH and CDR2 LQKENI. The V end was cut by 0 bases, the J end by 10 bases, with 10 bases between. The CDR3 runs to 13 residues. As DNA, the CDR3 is TGTGCCAGCTCACCACCGGGAGGGGGAGAGCAGTTCTTC. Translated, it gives CASSPPGGGEQFF.

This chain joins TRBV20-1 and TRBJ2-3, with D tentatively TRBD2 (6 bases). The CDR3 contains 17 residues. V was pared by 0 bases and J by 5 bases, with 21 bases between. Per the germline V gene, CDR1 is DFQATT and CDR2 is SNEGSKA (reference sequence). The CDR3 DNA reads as TGCAGTGCTAGAGATGCCGGCGGGACTCGGCTTAGAGATACGCAGTATTTT. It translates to CSARDAGGTRLRDTQYF.

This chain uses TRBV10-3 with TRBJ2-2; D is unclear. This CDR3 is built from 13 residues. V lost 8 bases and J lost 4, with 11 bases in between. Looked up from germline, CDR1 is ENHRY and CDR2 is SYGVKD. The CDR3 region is CAIEADITGELFF. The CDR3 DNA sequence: TGTGCCATCGAGGCAGACATCACCGGGGAGCTGTTTTTT.

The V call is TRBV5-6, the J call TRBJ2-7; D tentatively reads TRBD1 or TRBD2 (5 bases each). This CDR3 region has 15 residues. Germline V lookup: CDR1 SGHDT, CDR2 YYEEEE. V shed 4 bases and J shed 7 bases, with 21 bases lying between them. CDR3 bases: TGTGCCAGCAGCCCCCACAGGAGCCCCAGGGAGGAGCAGTACTTC. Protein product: CASSPHRSPREEQYF.

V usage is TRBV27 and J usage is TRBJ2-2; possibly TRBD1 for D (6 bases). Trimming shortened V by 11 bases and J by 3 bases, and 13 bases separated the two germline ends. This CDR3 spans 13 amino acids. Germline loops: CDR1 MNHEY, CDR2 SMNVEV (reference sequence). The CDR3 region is CAVQGWDTGELFF. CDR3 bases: TGTGCCGTACAGGGTTGGGACACCGGGGAGCTGTTTTTT.

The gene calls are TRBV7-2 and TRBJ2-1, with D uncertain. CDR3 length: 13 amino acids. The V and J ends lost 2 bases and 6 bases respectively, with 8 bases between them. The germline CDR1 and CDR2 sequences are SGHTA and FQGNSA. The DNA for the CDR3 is TGTGCCAGCAGCTTAATAACGTTCAATGAGCAGTTCTTC. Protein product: CASSLITFNEQFF.

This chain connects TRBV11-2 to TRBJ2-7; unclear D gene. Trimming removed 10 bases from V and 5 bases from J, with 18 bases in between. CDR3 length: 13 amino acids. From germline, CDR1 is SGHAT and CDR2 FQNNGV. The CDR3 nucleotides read TGTGCCACCTTCCCCGGTCTAGGGAACGAGCAGTACTTC. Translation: CATFPGLGNEQYF. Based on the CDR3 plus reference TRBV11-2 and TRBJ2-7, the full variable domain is EAGVAQSPRYKIIEKRQSVAFWCNPISGHATLYWYQQILGQGPKLLIQFQNNGVVDDSQLPKDRFSAERLKGVDSTLKIQPAKLEDSAVYLCATFPGLGNEQYFGPGTRLTVT.

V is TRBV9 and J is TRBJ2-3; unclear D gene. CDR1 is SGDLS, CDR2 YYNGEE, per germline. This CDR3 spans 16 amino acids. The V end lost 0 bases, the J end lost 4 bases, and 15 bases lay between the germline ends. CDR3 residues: CASSVDDGSGPDTQYF. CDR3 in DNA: TGTGCCAGCAGCGTAGATGACGGCTCGGGTCCAGATACGCAGTATTTT.

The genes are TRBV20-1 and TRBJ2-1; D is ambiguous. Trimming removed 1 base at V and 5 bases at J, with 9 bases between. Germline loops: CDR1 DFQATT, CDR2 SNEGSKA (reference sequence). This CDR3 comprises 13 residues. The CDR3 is CSARVKIDNEQFF. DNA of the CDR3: TGCAGTGCTAGAGTGAAGATCGACAATGAGCAGTTCTTC.